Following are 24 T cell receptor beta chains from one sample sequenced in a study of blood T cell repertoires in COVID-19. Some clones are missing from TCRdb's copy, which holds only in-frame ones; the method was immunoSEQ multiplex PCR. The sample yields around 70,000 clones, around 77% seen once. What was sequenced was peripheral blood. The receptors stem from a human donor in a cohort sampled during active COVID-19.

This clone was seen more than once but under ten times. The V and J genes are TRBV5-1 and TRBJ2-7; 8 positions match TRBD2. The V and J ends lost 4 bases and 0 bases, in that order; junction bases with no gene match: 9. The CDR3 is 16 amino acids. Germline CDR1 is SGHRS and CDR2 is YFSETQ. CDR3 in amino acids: CASSPGGSGTSYEQYF. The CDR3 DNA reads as TGCGCCAGCAGCCCCGGGGGTAGCGGGACCTCCTACGAGCAGTACTTC.

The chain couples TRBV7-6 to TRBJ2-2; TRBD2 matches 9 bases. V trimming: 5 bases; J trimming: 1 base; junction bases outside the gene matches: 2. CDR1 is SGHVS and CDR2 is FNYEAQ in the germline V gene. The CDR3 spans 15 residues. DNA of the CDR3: TGTGCCAGCAGCCCAGCGGGAGGGAACACCGGGGAGCTGTTTTTT. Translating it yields CASSPAGGNTGELFF. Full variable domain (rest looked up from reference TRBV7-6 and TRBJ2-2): GAGVSQSPRYKVTKRGQDVALRCDPISGHVSLYWYRQALGQGPEFLTYFNYEAQQDKSGLPNDRFSAERPEGSISTLTIQRTEQRDSAMYRCASSPAGGNTGELFFGEGSRLTVL.

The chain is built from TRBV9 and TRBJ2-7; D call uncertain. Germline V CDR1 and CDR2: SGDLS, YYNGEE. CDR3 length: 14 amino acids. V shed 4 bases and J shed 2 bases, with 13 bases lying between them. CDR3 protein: CASSPARPPYEQYF. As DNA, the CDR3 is TGTGCCAGCAGCCCCGCCAGGCCCCCCTACGAGCAGTACTTC.

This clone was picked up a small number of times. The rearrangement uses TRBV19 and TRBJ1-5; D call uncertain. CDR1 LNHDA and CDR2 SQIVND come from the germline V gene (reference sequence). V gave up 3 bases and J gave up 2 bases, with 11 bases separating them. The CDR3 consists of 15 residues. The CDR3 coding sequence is TGTGCCAGTAGTATTCGGGGTTTGGGCAATCAGCCCCAGCATTTT. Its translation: CASSIRGLGNQPQHF.

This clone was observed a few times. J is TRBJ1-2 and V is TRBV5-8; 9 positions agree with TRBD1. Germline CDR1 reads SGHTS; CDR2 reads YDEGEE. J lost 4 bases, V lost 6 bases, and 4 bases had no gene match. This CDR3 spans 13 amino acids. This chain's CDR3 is CASTSQGAYGYTF. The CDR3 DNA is TGTGCCAGCACCTCACAGGGGGCCTATGGCTACACCTTC. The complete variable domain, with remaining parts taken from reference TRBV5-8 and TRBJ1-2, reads EAGVTQSPTHLIKTRGQQATLRCSPISGHTSVYWYQQALGLGLQFLLWYDEGEERNRGNFPPRFSGRQFPNYSSELNVNALELEDSALYLCASTSQGAYGYTFGSGTRLTVV.

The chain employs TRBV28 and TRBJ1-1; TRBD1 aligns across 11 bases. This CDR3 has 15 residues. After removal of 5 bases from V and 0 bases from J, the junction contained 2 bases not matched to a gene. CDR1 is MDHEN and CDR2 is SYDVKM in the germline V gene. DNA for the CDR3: TGTGCCAGCAGTAGGACAGGGGGCATGAACACTGAAGCTTTCTTT. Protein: CASSRTGGMNTEAFF.

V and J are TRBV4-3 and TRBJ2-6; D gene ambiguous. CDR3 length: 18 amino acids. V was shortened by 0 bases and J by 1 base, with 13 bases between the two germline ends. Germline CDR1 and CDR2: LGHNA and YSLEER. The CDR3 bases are TGCGCCAGCAGCCAAGATTATCTCCGTATTTCTGGGGCCAACGTCCTGACTTTC. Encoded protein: CASSQDYLRISGANVLTF.

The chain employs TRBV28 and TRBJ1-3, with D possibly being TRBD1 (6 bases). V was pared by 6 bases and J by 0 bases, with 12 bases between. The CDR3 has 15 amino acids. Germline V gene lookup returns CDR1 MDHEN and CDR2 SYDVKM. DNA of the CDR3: TGTGCCAGCAGGAACCGGGACAACTCTGGAAACACCATATATTTT. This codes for CASRNRDNSGNTIYF. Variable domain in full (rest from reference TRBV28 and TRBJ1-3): DVKVTQSSRYLVKRTGEKVFLECVQDMDHENMFWYRQDPGLGLRLIYFSYDVKMKEKGDIPEGYSVSREKKERFSLILESASTNQTSMYLCASRNRDNSGNTIYFGEGSWLTVV.

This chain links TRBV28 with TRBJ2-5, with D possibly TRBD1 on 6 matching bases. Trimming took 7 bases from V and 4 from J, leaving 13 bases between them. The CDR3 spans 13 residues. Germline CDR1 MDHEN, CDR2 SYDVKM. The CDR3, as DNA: TGTGCCAGCAAACTCACAGGGAGAGAGACCCAGTACTTC. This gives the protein CASKLTGRETQYF.

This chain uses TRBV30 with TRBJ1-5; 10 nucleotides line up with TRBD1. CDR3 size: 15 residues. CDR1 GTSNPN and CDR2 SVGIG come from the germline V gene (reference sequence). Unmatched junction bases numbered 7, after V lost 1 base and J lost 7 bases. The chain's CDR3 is CAWSAGTGVGQPQHF. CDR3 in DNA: TGTGCCTGGAGTGCCGGGACAGGGGTTGGACAGCCCCAGCATTTT.

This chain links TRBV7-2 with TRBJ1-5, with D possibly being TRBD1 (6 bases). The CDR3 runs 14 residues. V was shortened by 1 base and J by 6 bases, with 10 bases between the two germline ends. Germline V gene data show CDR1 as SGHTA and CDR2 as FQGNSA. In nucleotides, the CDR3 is TGTGCCAGCAGCTTAGAAATAGGGGGTCAGCCCCAGCATTTT. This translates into CASSLEIGGQPQHF.

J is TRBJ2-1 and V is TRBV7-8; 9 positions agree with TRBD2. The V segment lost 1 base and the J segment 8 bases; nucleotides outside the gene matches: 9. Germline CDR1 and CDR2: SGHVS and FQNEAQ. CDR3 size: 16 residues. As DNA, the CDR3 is TGTGCCAGCAGCTTAGATGGTAGCGGGAGTGTCTATGAGCAGTTCTTC. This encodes CASSLDGSGSVYEQFF.

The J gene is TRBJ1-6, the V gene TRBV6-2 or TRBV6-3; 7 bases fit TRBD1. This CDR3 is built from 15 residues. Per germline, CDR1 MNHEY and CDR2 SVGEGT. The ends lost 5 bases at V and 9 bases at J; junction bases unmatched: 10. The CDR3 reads CASSLNRGRGSPLHF. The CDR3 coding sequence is TGTGCCAGCAGTCTCAACAGGGGTAGAGGTTCACCCCTCCACTTT.

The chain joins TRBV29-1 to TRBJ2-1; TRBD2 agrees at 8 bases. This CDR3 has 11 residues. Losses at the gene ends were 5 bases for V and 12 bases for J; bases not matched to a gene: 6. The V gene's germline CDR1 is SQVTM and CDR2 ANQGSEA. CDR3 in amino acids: CSVRSGSAQFF. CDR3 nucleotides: TGCAGCGTTCGGAGCGGGAGTGCGCAGTTCTTC.

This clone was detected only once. DNA for the CDR3: TGTGCCAGCCGAACCGGGGGGAGGACTGAAGCTTTCTTT. Translating it yields CASRTGGRTEAFF. The chain recombines TRBV28 with TRBJ1-1, with a weak D call TRBD1 (5 bases). The V gene lost 8 bases and the J gene lost 5 bases, with 15 bases spanning the gap. The germline V gene encodes CDR1 MDHEN and CDR2 SYDVKM. The CDR3 is 13 residues long.

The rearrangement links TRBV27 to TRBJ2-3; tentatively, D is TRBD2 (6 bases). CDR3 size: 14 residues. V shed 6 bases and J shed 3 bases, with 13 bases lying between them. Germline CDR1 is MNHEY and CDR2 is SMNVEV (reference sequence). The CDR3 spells CASSLRLVTDTQYF. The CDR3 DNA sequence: TGTGCCAGCAGCCTTAGACTAGTAACAGATACGCAGTATTTT.

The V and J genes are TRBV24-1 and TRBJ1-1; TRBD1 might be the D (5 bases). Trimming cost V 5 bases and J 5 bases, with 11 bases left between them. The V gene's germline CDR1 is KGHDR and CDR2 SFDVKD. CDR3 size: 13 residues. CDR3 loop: CATSASGGTEAFF. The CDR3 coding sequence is TGTGCCACCAGTGCGTCGGGGGGGACTGAAGCTTTCTTT.

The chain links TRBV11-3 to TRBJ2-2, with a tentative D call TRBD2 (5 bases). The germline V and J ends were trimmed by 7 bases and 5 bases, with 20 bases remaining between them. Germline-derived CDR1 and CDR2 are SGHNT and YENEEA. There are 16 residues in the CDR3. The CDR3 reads CASTSNGMRQTGELFF. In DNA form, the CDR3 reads TGTGCCAGCACCTCAAACGGGATGAGGCAGACCGGGGAGCTGTTTTTT.

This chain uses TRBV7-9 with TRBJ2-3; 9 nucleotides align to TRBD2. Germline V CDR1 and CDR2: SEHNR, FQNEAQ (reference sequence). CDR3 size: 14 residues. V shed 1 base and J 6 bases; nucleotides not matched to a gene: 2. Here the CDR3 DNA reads TGTGCCAGCAGCTTAGGAACTAGCGGGGATACGCAGTATTTT. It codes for CASSLGTSGDTQYF.

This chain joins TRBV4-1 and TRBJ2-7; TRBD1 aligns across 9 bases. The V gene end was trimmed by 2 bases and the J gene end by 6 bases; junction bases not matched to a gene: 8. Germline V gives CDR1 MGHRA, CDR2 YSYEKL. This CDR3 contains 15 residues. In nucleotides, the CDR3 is TGCGCCAGCAGCCAACATAGAGGGACAGGGCTCGAGCAGTACTTC. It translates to CASSQHRGTGLEQYF.

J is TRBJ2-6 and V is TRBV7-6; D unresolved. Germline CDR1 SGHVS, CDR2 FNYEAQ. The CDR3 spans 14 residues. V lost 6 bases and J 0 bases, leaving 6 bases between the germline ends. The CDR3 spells CASSTASGANVLTF. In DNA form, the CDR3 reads TGTGCCAGCAGTACAGCCTCTGGGGCCAACGTCCTGACTTTC.

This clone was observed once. The CDR3 DNA reads TGTGCCAGCAGAGAGGGACAGGGTACCCACGAGCAGTACTTC. This translates into CASREGQGTHEQYF. The chain recombines TRBV6-5 with TRBJ2-7; TRBD1 aligns across 9 bases. Per germline, CDR1 MNHEY and CDR2 SVGAGI. With V trimmed by 6 bases and J by 5 bases, 8 bases remained unmatched. The CDR3 is made up of 14 amino acids.

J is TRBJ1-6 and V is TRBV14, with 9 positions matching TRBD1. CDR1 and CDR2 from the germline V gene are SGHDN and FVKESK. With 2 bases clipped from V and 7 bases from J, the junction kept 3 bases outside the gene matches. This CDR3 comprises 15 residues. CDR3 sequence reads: CASSQRDRENSPLHF. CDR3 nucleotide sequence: TGTGCCAGCAGCCAACGGGACAGGGAGAATTCACCCCTCCACTTT.

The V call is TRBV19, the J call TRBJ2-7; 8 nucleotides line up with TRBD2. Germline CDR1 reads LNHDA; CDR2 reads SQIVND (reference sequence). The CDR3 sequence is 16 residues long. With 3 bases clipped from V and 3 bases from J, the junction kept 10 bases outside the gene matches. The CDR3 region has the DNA TGTGCCAGTAGTATTGGTCAAGCGGGAGTGTACTACGAGCAGTACTTC. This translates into CASSIGQAGVYYEQYF. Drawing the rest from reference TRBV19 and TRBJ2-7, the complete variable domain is DGGITQSPKYLFRKEGQNVTLSCEQNLNHDAMYWYRQDPGQGLRLIYYSQIVNDFQKGDIAEGYSVSREKKESFPLTVTSAQKNPTAFYLCASSIGQAGVYYEQYFGPGTRLTVT.